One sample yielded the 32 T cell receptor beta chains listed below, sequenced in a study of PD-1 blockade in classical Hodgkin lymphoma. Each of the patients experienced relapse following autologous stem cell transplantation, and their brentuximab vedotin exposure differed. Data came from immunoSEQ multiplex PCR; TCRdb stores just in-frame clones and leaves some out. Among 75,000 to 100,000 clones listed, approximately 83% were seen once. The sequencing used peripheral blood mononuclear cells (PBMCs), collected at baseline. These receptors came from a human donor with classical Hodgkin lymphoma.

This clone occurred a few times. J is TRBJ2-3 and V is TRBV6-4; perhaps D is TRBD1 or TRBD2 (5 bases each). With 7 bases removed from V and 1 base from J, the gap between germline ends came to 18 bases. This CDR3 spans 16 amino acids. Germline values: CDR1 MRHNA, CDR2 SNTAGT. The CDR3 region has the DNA TGTGCCAGCATCTTCCGGGACCCCCCCGGCACAGATACGCAGTATTTT. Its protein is CASIFRDPPGTDTQYF.

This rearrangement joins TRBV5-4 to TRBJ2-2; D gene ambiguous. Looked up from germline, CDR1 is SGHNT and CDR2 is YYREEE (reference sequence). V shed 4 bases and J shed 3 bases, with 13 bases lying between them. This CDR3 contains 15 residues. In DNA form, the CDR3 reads TGTGCCAGCAGCCCCCCCGGCACGGACACCGGGGAGCTGTTTTTT. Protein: CASSPPGTDTGELFF. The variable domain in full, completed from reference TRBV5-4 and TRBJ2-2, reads ETGVTQSPTHLIKTRGQQVTLRCSSQSGHNTVSWYQQALGQGPQFIFQYYREEENGRGNFPPRFSGLQFPNYSSELNVNALELDDSALYLCASSPPGTDTGELFFGEGSRLTVL.

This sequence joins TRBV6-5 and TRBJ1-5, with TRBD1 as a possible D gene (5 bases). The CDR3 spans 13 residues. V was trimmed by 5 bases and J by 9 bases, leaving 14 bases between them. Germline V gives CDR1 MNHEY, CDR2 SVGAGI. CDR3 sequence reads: CASSTTVRGPQHF. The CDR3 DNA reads TGTGCCAGCAGTACGACAGTCCGGGGGCCCCAGCATTTT.

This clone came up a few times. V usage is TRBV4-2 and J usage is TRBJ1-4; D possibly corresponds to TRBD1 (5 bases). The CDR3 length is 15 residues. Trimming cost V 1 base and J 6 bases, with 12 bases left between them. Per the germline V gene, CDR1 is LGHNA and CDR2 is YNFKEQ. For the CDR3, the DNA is TGTGCCAGCAGCCAAGTGTGGGACCTTGATGAAAAACTGTTTTTT. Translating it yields CASSQVWDLDEKLFF.

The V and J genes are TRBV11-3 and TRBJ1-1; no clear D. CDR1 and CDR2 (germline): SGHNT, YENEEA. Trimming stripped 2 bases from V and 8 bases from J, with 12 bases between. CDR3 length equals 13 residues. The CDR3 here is CASSLSPSSEAFF. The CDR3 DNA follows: TGTGCCAGCAGCTTAAGCCCCAGTTCGGAAGCTTTCTTT.

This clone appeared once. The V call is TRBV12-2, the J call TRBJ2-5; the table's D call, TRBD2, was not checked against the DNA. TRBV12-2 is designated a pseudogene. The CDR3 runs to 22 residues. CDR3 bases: TGTGCAAGTCGCTTCGATTTCGCCGGGACTAGCGGGAAGTCGTCCCTTCAAGAGACCCAGTACTTC. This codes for CASRFDFAGTSGKSSLQETQYF.

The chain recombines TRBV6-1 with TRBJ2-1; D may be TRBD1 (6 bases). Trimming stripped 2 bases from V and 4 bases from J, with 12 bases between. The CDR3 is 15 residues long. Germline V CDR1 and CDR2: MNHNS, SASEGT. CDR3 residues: CASSESWTEYNEQFF. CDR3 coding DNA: TGTGCCAGCAGTGAAAGCTGGACAGAGTACAATGAGCAGTTCTTC.

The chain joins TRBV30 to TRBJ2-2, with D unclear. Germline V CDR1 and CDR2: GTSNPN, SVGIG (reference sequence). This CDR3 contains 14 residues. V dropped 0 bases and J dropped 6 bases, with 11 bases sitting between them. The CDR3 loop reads CAWSVGPRAGELFF. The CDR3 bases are TGTGCCTGGAGTGTAGGGCCTAGAGCCGGGGAGCTGTTTTTT.

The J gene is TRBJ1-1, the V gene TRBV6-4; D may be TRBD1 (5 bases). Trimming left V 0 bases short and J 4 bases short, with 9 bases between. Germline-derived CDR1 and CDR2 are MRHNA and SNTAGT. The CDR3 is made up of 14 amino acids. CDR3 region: CASSDSSQGTEAFF. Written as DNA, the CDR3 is TGTGCCAGCAGTGACTCCAGTCAGGGCACTGAAGCTTTCTTT.

The CDR3 loop is CASGLGPSTDTQYF. The CDR3 coding sequence is TGTGCTAGTGGTTTAGGACCTAGCACAGATACGCAGTATTTT. The J gene is TRBJ2-3, the V gene TRBV12-5, with D uncertain. The CDR3 has 14 residues. CDR1 is LGHNT, CDR2 FRNRAP, per germline. Between the trimmed V and J ends, which lost 3 bases and 0 bases, there was a span of 7 bases. Using reference TRBV12-5 and TRBJ2-3 for the parts outside the CDR3, the full variable domain is DARVTQTPRHKVTEMGQEVTMRCQPILGHNTVFWYRQTMMQGLELLAYFRNRAPLDDSGMPKDRFSAEMPDATLATLKIQPSEPRDSAVYFCASGLGPSTDTQYFGPGTRLTVL.

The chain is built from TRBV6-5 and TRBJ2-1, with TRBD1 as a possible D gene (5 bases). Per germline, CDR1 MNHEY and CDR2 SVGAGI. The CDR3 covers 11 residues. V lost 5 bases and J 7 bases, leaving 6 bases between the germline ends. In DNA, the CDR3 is TGTGCCAGCAGTCAGGGTAATGAGCAGTTCTTC. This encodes CASSQGNEQFF.

CDR3 DNA sequence: TGTGCCAGCAGCTCCGCGGGAGAGGCTTTCGAGCAGTACTTC. Amino acid sequence: CASSSAGEAFEQYF. The chain uses TRBV7-3 and TRBJ2-7; 7 positions agree with TRBD2. The CDR3 consists of 14 residues. J lost 6 bases, V lost 4 bases, and 9 bases had no gene match. Germline V CDR1 and CDR2: SGHTA, FQGTGA.

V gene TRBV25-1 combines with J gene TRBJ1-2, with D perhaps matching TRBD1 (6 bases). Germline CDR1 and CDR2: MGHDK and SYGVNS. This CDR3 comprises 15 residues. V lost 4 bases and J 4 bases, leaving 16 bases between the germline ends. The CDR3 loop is CASSVRNRVGYGYTF. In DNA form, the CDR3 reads TGTGCCAGCAGTGTGAGAAACAGGGTTGGCTATGGCTACACCTTC.

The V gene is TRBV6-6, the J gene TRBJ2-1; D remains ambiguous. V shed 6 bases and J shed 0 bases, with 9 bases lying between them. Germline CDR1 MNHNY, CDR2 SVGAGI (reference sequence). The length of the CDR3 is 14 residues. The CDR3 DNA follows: TGTGCCAGCAGGGACGGCGGCTCCTACAATGAGCAGTTCTTC. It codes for CASRDGGSYNEQFF.

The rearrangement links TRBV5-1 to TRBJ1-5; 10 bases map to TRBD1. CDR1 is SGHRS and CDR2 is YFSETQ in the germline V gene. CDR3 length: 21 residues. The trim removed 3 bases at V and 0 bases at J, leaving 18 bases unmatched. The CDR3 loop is CASSSPTVDRGRRYSNQPQHF. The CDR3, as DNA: TGCGCCAGCAGCTCACCGACTGTAGACAGGGGGCGAAGGTATAGCAATCAGCCCCAGCATTTT.

This CDR3 reads CASSLAPFHLHF. The CDR3 DNA is TGTGCCAGCAGCTTAGCGCCGTTCCACCTCCACTTT. The chain is built from TRBV7-2 and TRBJ1-6; D is undetermined. V dropped 0 bases and J dropped 15 bases, with 9 bases sitting between them. This CDR3 region has 12 residues. Germline CDR1 and CDR2: SGHTA and FQGNSA.

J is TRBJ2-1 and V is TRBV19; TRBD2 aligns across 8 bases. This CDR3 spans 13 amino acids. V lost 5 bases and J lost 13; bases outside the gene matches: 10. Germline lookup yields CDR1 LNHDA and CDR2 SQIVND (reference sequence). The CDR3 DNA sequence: TGTGCCAGTAGTGTAGCGGGACAAGGACGTCAGTTCTTC. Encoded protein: CASSVAGQGRQFF.

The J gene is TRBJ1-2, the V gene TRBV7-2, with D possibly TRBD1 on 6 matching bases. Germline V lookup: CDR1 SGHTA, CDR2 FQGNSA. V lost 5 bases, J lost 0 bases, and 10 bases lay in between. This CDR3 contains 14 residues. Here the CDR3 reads CASSLDRTNYGYTF. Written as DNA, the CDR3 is TGTGCCAGCAGCCTGGACAGAACTAACTATGGCTACACCTTC. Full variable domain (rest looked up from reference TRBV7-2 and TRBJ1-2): GAGVSQSPSNKVTEKGKDVELRCDPISGHTALYWYRQSLGQGLEFLIYFQGNSAPDKSGLPSDRFSAERTGGSVSTLTIQRTQQEDSAVYLCASSLDRTNYGYTFGSGTRLTVV.

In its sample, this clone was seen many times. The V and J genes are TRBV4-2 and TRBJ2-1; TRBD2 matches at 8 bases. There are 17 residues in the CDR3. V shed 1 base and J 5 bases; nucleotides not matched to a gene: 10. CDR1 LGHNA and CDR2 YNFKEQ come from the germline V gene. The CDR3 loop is CASSQATGGGANNEQFF. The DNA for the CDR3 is TGTGCCAGCAGCCAAGCGACGGGAGGGGGGGCAAACAATGAGCAGTTCTTC.

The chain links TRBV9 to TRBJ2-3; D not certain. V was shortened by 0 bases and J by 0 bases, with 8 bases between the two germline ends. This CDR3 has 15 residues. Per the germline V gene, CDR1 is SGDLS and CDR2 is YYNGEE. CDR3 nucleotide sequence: TGTGCCAGCAGCGTAGGTGGCCCCAGCACAGATACGCAGTATTTT. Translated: CASSVGGPSTDTQYF.

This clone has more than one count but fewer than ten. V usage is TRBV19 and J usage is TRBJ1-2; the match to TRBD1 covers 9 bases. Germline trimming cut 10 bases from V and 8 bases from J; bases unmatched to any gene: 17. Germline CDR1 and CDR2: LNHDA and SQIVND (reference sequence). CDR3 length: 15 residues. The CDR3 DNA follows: TGTGCCACCTCATTCCTCCTGGGACAGGGCGGAGGCTACACCTTC. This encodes CATSFLLGQGGGYTF.

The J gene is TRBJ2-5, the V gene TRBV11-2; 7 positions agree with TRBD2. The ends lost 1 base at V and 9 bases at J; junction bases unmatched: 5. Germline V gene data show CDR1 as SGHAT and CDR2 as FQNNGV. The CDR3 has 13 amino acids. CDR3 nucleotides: TGTGCCAGCAGCTTAGCTGGGGAGGGGCCCCAGTACTTC. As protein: CASSLAGEGPQYF.

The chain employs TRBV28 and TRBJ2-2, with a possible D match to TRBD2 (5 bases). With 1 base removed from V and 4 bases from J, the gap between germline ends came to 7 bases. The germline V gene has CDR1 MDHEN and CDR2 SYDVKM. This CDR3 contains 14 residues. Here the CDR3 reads CASSLSGFTGELFF. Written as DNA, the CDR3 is TGTGCCAGCAGTTTATCGGGGTTCACCGGGGAGCTGTTTTTT. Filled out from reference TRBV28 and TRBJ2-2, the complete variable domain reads DVKVTQSSRYLVKRTGEKVFLECVQDMDHENMFWYRQDPGLGLRLIYFSYDVKMKEKGDIPEGYSVSREKKERFSLILESASTNQTSMYLCASSLSGFTGELFFGEGSRLTVL.

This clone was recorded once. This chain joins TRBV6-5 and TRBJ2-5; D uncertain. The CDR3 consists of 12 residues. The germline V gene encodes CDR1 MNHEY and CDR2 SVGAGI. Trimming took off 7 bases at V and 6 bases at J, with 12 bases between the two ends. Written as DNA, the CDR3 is TGTGCCAGCAAGGCTCCTTCGCAGACCCAGTACTTC. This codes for CASKAPSQTQYF.

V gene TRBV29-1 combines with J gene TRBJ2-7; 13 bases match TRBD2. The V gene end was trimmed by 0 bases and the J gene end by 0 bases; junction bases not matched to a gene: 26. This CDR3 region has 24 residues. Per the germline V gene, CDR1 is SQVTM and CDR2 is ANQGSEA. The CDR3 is CSVEEGLPETSGRIGVCFSYEQYF. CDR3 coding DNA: TGCAGCGTTGAAGAAGGGCTACCCGAGACTAGCGGGAGGATAGGGGTGTGCTTCTCCTACGAGCAGTACTTC.

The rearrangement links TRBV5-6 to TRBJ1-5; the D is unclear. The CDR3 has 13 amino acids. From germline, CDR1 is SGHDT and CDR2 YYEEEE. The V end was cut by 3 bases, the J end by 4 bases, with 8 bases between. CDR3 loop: CASSSVGNQPQHF. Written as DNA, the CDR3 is TGTGCCAGCAGCTCGGTGGGGAATCAGCCCCAGCATTTT.

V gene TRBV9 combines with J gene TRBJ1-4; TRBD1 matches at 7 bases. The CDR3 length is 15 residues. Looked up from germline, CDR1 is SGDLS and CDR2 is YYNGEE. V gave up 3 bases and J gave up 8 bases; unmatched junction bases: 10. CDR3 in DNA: TGTGCCAGCAGCGCAGGGGACAGCCGAGAGGAAAAACTGTTTTTT. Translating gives CASSAGDSREEKLFF.

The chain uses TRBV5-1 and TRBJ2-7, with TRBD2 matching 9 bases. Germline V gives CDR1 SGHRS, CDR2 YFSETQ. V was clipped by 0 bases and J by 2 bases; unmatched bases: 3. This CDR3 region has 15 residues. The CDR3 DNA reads TGCGCCAGCAGCTTGGGTGCGGGAGGGCCCTACGAGCAGTACTTC. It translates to CASSLGAGGPYEQYF.

The CDR3: CASSLGTGHGYTF. In DNA, the CDR3 is TGCGCCAGCAGCTTAGGGACAGGGCATGGCTACACCTTC. J is TRBJ1-2 and V is TRBV5-1; 9 bases match TRBD1. Germline V gene data show CDR1 as SGHRS and CDR2 as YFSETQ. V trimming: 2 bases; J trimming: 6 bases; junction bases outside the gene matches: 2. CDR3 length: 13 amino acids.

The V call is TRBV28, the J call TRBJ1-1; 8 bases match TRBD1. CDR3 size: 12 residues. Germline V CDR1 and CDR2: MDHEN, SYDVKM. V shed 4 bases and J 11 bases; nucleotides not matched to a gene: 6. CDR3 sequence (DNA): TGTGCCAGCAGTTACAGGGGGTTGAAGGCTTTCTTT. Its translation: CASSYRGLKAFF.

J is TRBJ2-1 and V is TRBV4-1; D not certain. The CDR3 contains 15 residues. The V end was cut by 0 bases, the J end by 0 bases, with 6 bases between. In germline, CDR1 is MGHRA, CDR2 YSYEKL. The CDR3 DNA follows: TGCGCCAGCAGCCAAGATATACTCTCCTACAATGAGCAGTTCTTC. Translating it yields CASSQDILSYNEQFF.

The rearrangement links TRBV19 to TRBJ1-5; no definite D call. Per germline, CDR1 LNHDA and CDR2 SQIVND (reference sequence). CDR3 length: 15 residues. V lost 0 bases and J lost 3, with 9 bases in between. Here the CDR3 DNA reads TGTGCCAGTAGTATAGATCAAGGGTTCAATCAGCCCCAGCATTTT. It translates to CASSIDQGFNQPQHF.